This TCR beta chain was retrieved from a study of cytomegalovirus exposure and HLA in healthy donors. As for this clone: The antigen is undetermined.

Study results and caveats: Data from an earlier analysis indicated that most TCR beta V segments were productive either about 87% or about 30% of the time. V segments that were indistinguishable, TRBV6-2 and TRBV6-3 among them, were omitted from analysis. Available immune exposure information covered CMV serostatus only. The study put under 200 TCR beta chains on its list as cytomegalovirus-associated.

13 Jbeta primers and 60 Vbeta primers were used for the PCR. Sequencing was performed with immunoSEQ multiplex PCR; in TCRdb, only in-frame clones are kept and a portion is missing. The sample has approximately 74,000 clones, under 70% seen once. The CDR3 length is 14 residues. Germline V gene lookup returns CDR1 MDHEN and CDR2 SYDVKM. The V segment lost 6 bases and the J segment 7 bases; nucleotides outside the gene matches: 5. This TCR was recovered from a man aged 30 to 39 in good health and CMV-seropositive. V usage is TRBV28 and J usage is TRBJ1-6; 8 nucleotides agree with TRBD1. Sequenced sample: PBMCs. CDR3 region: CASSQTGANSPLHF. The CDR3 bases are TGTGCCAGCAGCCAGACAGGGGCCAATTCACCCCTCCACTTT.